This paragraph reports one TCR beta chain. This sample was included in a study of blood T cell repertoires in COVID-19. Study-level background: There were acute and convalescent COVID-19 samples, and they came from the United States, Italy and Spain.

The protocol was immunoSEQ multiplex PCR, while the TCRdb copy is restricted to in-frame clones and leaves out a portion. The sample lists about 50,000 clones, 80% to 90% occurring once. CDR1 and CDR2 (germline): GTSNPN, SVGIG (reference sequence). Trimming took off 0 bases at V and 6 bases at J, with 15 bases between the two ends. The length of the CDR3 is 15 residues. The chain employs TRBV30 and TRBJ2-4, with D possibly being TRBD1 (5 bases). This sequence originates from a human donor in a cohort sampled during active COVID-19. The sample consisted of peripheral blood. The CDR3 is CAWSVPQGIRNIQYF. The CDR3 DNA is TGTGCCTGGAGTGTACCTCAGGGAATCAGAAACATTCAGTACTTC. Supplemented by reference TRBV30 and TRBJ2-4, the full variable domain reads SQTIHQWPATLVQPVGSPLSLECTVEGTSNPNLYWYRQAAGRGLQLLFYSVGIGQISSEVPQNLSASRPQDRQFILSSKKLLLSDSGFYLCAWSVPQGIRNIQYFGAGTRLSVL.